Listed below are T cell receptor beta chains from one sample, sequenced in a study of shared clonotypes between healthy human individuals. Assay used: immunoSEQ multiplex PCR; TCRdb lists only in-frame clones, some missing. The sample includes under 650,000 clones, about 95% of them seen just once. Sequenced: naive CD4+ T cells sorted from blood. These receptors all stem from a woman under 40 in good health. Each CDR3 is given with its conserved first and last residue. Each record gives: clone size, J gene, V gene, D gene, CDR3 DNA, CDR3 protein. The D gene is left open where the match is weak. Clone size is given for some rows only: seen once, a few or many times, or a class if the clone is expanded.

clone_size: once; j_call: TRBJ1-3; v_call: TRBV10-3; d_call: NA; cdr3_nt: TGTGCCATCCAGGGATTTACGGGAAACACCATATATTTT; cdr3_aa: CAIQGFTGNTIYF
clone_size: NA; j_call: TRBJ2-7; v_call: TRBV27; d_call: TRBD2; cdr3_nt: TGTGCCAGCAGTGGCCCCGTTTTGCGGGAGCCCTACGAGCAGTACTTC; cdr3_aa: CASSGPVLREPYEQYF
clone_size: NA; j_call: TRBJ2-1; v_call: TRBV14; d_call: NA; cdr3_nt: TGTGCCAGCAGCCCTCCGGGACTCATTACCCCGAGGAATGAGCAGTTCTTC; cdr3_aa: CASSPPGLITPRNEQFF
clone_size: NA; j_call: TRBJ2-1; v_call: TRBV2; d_call: NA; cdr3_nt: TGTGCCAGCAGCCCGGGGAGGATCTCCTACAATGAGCAGTTCTTC; cdr3_aa: CASSPGRISYNEQFF
clone_size: NA; j_call: TRBJ1-3; v_call: TRBV7-9; d_call: NA; cdr3_nt: TGTGCCAGCAGAGACTCTGGAAACACCATATATTTT; cdr3_aa: CASRDSGNTIYF
clone_size: NA; j_call: TRBJ2-7; v_call: TRBV28; d_call: TRBD1; cdr3_nt: TGTGCCAGCATCGATAAAGGACAGGGCACCCGCTACGAGCAGTACTTC; cdr3_aa: CASIDKGQGTRYEQYF
clone_size: NA; j_call: TRBJ2-1; v_call: TRBV6-5; d_call: NA; cdr3_nt: TGTGCCAGCAGTTACTCTGGTAGCTCCTACAATGAGCAGTTCTTC; cdr3_aa: CASSYSGSSYNEQFF
clone_size: NA; j_call: TRBJ1-5; v_call: TRBV6-1; d_call: NA; cdr3_nt: TGTGCCAGCAGTATAAACTATCAGCCCCAGCATTTT; cdr3_aa: CASSINYQPQHF
clone_size: NA; j_call: TRBJ2-2; v_call: TRBV7-9; d_call: NA; cdr3_nt: TGTGCCAGCAGCCCTCGGGGGAAGAACGGGGAGCTGTTTTTT; cdr3_aa: CASSPRGKNGELFF
clone_size: NA; j_call: TRBJ2-1; v_call: TRBV7-6; d_call: TRBD2; cdr3_nt: TGTGCCAGCAGCCGCTCGGGGGGAAGCTCCTACAATGAGCAGTTCTTC; cdr3_aa: CASSRSGGSSYNEQFF
clone_size: once; j_call: TRBJ2-3; v_call: TRBV28; d_call: NA; cdr3_nt: TGTGCCAGCAGTCGCCTAAATGCAGATACGCAGTATTTT; cdr3_aa: CASSRLNADTQYF
clone_size: NA; j_call: TRBJ2-1; v_call: TRBV27; d_call: NA; cdr3_nt: TGTGCCAGAAGTCGGGGGTCTGAGCAGTTCTTC; cdr3_aa: CARSRGSEQFF
clone_size: NA; j_call: TRBJ2-7; v_call: TRBV6-5; d_call: TRBD1; cdr3_nt: TGTGCCAGCAGTACTCCGGGACAGTCCGTCTACGAGCAGTACTTC; cdr3_aa: CASSTPGQSVYEQYF
clone_size: NA; j_call: TRBJ2-7; v_call: TRBV7-9; d_call: NA; cdr3_nt: TGTGCCAGCAGCACACTAGCCTCCTACGAGCAGTACTTC; cdr3_aa: CASSTLASYEQYF
clone_size: NA; j_call: TRBJ2-7; v_call: TRBV27; d_call: TRBD2; cdr3_nt: TGTGCCAGCAGTTTAGCGGGAGAAGTCTACGAGCAGTACTTC; cdr3_aa: CASSLAGEVYEQYF
clone_size: NA; j_call: TRBJ1-2; v_call: TRBV7-2; d_call: NA; cdr3_nt: TGTGCCAGCAGCTTACTAGGGTATGGTCAAGGCTACACCTTC; cdr3_aa: CASSLLGYGQGYTF
clone_size: NA; j_call: TRBJ2-1; v_call: TRBV9; d_call: TRBD2; cdr3_nt: TGTGCCAGCAGCGTAGTGCACCCCCTAGCGGGAGGGAGGGATGAGCAGTTCTTC; cdr3_aa: CASSVVHPLAGGRDEQFF
clone_size: once; j_call: TRBJ2-1; v_call: TRBV19; d_call: TRBD2; cdr3_nt: TGTGCCAGTAGTACGACTAGCGGAATCTCCTACAATGAGCAGTTCTTC; cdr3_aa: CASSTTSGISYNEQFF
clone_size: NA; j_call: TRBJ1-2; v_call: TRBV18; d_call: TRBD1; cdr3_nt: TGTGCCAGCTCACCATCGACAGGGGCTAACTATGGCTACACCTTC; cdr3_aa: CASSPSTGANYGYTF
clone_size: NA; j_call: TRBJ2-1; v_call: TRBV5-6; d_call: NA; cdr3_nt: TGTGCCAGCAGCTTTCTAGGCTTTCCGAGCTCCTACAATGAGCAGTTCTTC; cdr3_aa: CASSFLGFPSSYNEQFF
clone_size: NA; j_call: TRBJ2-1; v_call: TRBV11-3; d_call: NA; cdr3_nt: TGTGCCAGCAGCTTAATGCCCAGAGGGACTGGGAATGAGCAGTTCTTC; cdr3_aa: CASSLMPRGTGNEQFF
clone_size: NA; j_call: TRBJ2-5; v_call: TRBV7-9; d_call: TRBD1; cdr3_nt: TGTGCCAGCAGCTTCTGGGCCAGGGGGCCAGAGACCCAGTACTTC; cdr3_aa: CASSFWARGPETQYF
clone_size: NA; j_call: TRBJ2-3; v_call: TRBV10-3; d_call: NA; cdr3_nt: TGTGCCATCAGTGTCCCCCTCCGCGATACGCAGTATTTT; cdr3_aa: CAISVPLRDTQYF
clone_size: NA; j_call: TRBJ2-2; v_call: TRBV7-8; d_call: TRBD2; cdr3_nt: TGTGCCAGCAGCTCCCGAGTGGCGGGAGGGCCCGGCACCGGGGAGCTGTTTTTT; cdr3_aa: CASSSRVAGGPGTGELFF
clone_size: NA; j_call: TRBJ2-1; v_call: TRBV7-6; d_call: NA; cdr3_nt: TGTGCCAGCAGCTTAGGCGGGTATGAGCAGTTCTTC; cdr3_aa: CASSLGGYEQFF
clone_size: NA; j_call: TRBJ2-7; v_call: TRBV25-1; d_call: NA; cdr3_nt: TGTGCCAGCACTGATAGCGACGTTGGCCGAACAAAGATTCCCGAGCAGTACTTC; cdr3_aa: CASTDSDVGRTKIPEQYF
clone_size: NA; j_call: TRBJ2-3; v_call: TRBV19; d_call: NA; cdr3_nt: TGTGCCAGTAGTTTCAGCCTTCAAACCCGCACAGATACGCAGTATTTT; cdr3_aa: CASSFSLQTRTDTQYF
clone_size: NA; j_call: TRBJ1-5; v_call: TRBV10-3; d_call: NA; cdr3_nt: TGTGCCAGTGGGGGCGCGGAGGGTAGCAATCAGCCCCAGCATTTT; cdr3_aa: CASGGAEGSNQPQHF
clone_size: NA; j_call: TRBJ2-7; v_call: TRBV18; d_call: TRBD1; cdr3_nt: TGTGCCAGCTCGACAGGACAGGGAATCTACGAGCAGTACTTC; cdr3_aa: CASSTGQGIYEQYF
clone_size: NA; j_call: TRBJ1-4; v_call: TRBV5-1; d_call: NA; cdr3_nt: TGCGCCAGCAGCGTACAGGGCGGAGATGAAAAACTGTTTTTT; cdr3_aa: CASSVQGGDEKLFF
clone_size: NA; j_call: TRBJ1-2; v_call: TRBV28; d_call: NA; cdr3_nt: TGTGCCAGCAGTTTATCCGGGGCAGGGGTCGTACTTAATGGCTACACCTTC; cdr3_aa: CASSLSGAGVVLNGYTF
clone_size: NA; j_call: TRBJ2-6; v_call: TRBV5-1; d_call: TRBD1; cdr3_nt: TGCGCCAGCAGCTTGCGGGGACAGAGCCCTAACTCTGGGGCCAACGTCCTGACTTTC; cdr3_aa: CASSLRGQSPNSGANVLTF
clone_size: NA; j_call: TRBJ2-7; v_call: TRBV10-2; d_call: TRBD2; cdr3_nt: TGCGCCAGCAGTGAGGCTAGCGGGAGGACCCTAAACTACGAGCAGTACTTC; cdr3_aa: CASSEASGRTLNYEQYF
clone_size: once; j_call: TRBJ2-5; v_call: TRBV11-2; d_call: NA; cdr3_nt: TGTGCCAGCTTACAGAGGGGGGAGCAGACCCAGTACTTC; cdr3_aa: CASLQRGEQTQYF
clone_size: NA; j_call: TRBJ1-5; v_call: TRBV5-4; d_call: TRBD1; cdr3_nt: TGTGCCAGCAGCCGGGGACAGGGAAGCAGCAATCAGCCCCAGCATTTT; cdr3_aa: CASSRGQGSSNQPQHF
clone_size: NA; j_call: TRBJ1-1; v_call: TRBV7-8; d_call: NA; cdr3_nt: TGTGCCAGCAGCTTAGGCCAGACTGTGGTCGCCACTGAAGCTTTCTTT; cdr3_aa: CASSLGQTVVATEAFF
clone_size: NA; j_call: TRBJ2-7; v_call: TRBV6-5; d_call: TRBD1; cdr3_nt: TGTGCCAGCAGTTACTCTTGGGACAGGGCATCCGAGCAGTACTTC; cdr3_aa: CASSYSWDRASEQYF
clone_size: NA; j_call: TRBJ1-4; v_call: TRBV9; d_call: TRBD1; cdr3_nt: TGTGCCAGCAGCCCAAGGGACAGAAGTAATGAAAAACTGTTTTTT; cdr3_aa: CASSPRDRSNEKLFF
clone_size: NA; j_call: TRBJ1-1; v_call: TRBV18; d_call: NA; cdr3_nt: TGTGCCAGCTCACCAGGGAAGGGGGAAGCTTTCTTT; cdr3_aa: CASSPGKGEAFF
clone_size: once; j_call: TRBJ2-7; v_call: TRBV13; d_call: NA; cdr3_nt: TGTGCCACCTCCAGGGGGGCCTACGAGCAGTACTTC; cdr3_aa: CATSRGAYEQYF
clone_size: NA; j_call: TRBJ2-7; v_call: TRBV28; d_call: TRBD1; cdr3_nt: TGTGCCAGCAGTTCCCGTCTAGGACAGGGACCCTCCTACGAGCAGTACTTC; cdr3_aa: CASSSRLGQGPSYEQYF
clone_size: NA; j_call: TRBJ2-1; v_call: TRBV28; d_call: NA; cdr3_nt: TGTGCCAGCAGTTTATGGGGTGAGCAGTTCTTC; cdr3_aa: CASSLWGEQFF
clone_size: NA; j_call: TRBJ1-6; v_call: TRBV7-2; d_call: NA; cdr3_nt: TGTGCCAGCCGACTCGACCCTCGCTATAATTCACCCCTCCACTTT; cdr3_aa: CASRLDPRYNSPLHF
clone_size: NA; j_call: TRBJ2-7; v_call: TRBV25-1; d_call: NA; cdr3_nt: TGTGCCAGCACCGCAGGAGCTACCTACGAGCAGTACTTC; cdr3_aa: CASTAGATYEQYF
clone_size: once; j_call: TRBJ2-2; v_call: TRBV5-5; d_call: TRBD1; cdr3_nt: TGTGCCAGCAGCTCAGGACAGGGACTCAACACCGGGGAGCTGTTTTTT; cdr3_aa: CASSSGQGLNTGELFF